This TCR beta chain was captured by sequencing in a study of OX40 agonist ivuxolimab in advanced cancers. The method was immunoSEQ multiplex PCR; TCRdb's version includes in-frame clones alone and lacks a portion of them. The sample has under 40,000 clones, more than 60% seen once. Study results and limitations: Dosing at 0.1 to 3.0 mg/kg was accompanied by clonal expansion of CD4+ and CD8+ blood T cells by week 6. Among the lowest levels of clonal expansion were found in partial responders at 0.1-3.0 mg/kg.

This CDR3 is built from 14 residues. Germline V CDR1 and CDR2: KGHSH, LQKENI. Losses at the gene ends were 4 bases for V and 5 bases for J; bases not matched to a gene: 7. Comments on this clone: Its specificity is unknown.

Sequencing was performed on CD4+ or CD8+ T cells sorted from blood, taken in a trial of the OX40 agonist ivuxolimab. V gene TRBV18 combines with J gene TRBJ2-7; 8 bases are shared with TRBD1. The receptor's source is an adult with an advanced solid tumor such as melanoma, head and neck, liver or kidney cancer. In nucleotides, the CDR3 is TGTGCCAGCTCACTCGGACAGGGCGCCCACGAGCAGTACTTC. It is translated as CASSLGQGAHEQYF.